These T cell receptor beta chains were read from a single sample in a study of metastatic and nonmetastatic thyroid tumors. TCRdb re-clonotyped the PCR reads through MiXCR. This sample has tens of thousands of clones; about a sixth occur once, and the top ten carry roughly 5.6%. The sample consisted of blood. These receptors came from a male donor with papillary thyroid cancer or a benign thyroid nodule (not recorded which). Some clones in this sample may be carry-over from other donors' samples. Each CDR3 is given with its conserved first and last residue. The D gene is left open where the match is weak. Clone size appears in some rows only: once, few, many, or a class for an expanded clone.

j_gene	abundance	v_gene	d_gene	CDR3nt	CDR3aa
TRBJ1-2	many	TRBV12-3/TRBV12-4	TRBD1	TGTGCCAGCAGTTTATGGGACTCTACAGGGGTTAACTATGGCTACACCTTC	CASSLWDSTGVNYGYTF
TRBJ1-1	many	TRBV27	-	TGTGCCAGCAGTTTCCTCGGGGGGGTGAACACTGAAGCTTTCTTT	CASSFLGGVNTEAFF
TRBJ2-3	many	TRBV10-3	-	TGTGCCATCAGTGGAAGGGGCACAGATACGCAGTATTTT	CAISGRGTDTQYF
TRBJ2-3	many	TRBV3-1	-	TGTGCCAGCAGCCAAGATCAGCGGGCCAGCACAGATACGCAGTATTTT	CASSQDQRASTDTQYF
TRBJ2-5	many	TRBV9	-	TGTGCCAGCAGCGTAGGAAGGTTGGCGCAGACCCAGTACTTC	CASSVGRLAQTQYF
TRBJ2-7	few	TRBV6-2/TRBV6-3	-	TGTGCCAGCAGTTATCCTTCGAACGAGCAGTACTTC	CASSYPSNEQYF
TRBJ1-2	many	TRBV5-6	TRBD1	TGTGCCAGCAGCTTGTTGGGACAGACTAACTATGGCTACACCTTC	CASSLLGQTNYGYTF
TRBJ1-5	few	TRBV6-1	TRBD1	TGTGCCAGCAGGAGGGGACAGGGGGATAGCAATCAGCCCCAGCATTTT	CASRRGQGDSNQPQHF
TRBJ2-7	many	TRBV14	TRBD1	TGTGCCAGCAGCCAAACAGGGGCAGGGTACGTAAAGCAGTACTTC	CASSQTGAGYVKQYF
TRBJ2-1	many	TRBV12-3/TRBV12-4	TRBD1	TGTGCCAGCAGTTGGGGACAGGGGAACAATGAGCAGTTCTTC	CASSWGQGNNEQFF
TRBJ2-1	few	TRBV19	-	TGTGCCAGTAGTATCCGAGAGTACAATTATCAGTTCTTC	CASSIREYNYQFF
TRBJ2-3	medium-sized	TRBV20-1	-	TGCAGTGCTACCCCGGACGCCACAGATACGCAGTATTTT	CSATPDATDTQYF
TRBJ2-1	many	TRBV3-1	TRBD2	TGTGCCAGCAGCCAAGATTTGCTAGCGGGGGACAATTTCTACAATGAGCAGTTCTTC	CASSQDLLAGDNFYNEQFF
TRBJ2-2	many	TRBV10-2	TRBD2	TGCGCCAGCTGGGCGACTAGCGGGATAGGGGCCGGGGAGCTGTTTTTT	CASWATSGIGAGELFF
TRBJ2-5	-	TRBV20-1	-	TGCAGTGCTAGAGCCACTGGCGTGGGGAGCGAGACCCAGTACTTC	CSARATGVGSETQYF
TRBJ2-3	-	TRBV12-3/TRBV12-4	-	TGTGCCAGCAAGGCTATTGGGCTAGATACGCAGTATTTT	CASKAIGLDTQYF
TRBJ2-1	few	TRBV4-1	TRBD2	TGCGCCAGCAGCCAATCTCCCGGGGCTAGCGGGGCCCATTACTACAATGAGCAGTTCTTC	CASSQSPGASGAHYYNEQFF
TRBJ2-2	many	TRBV2	-	TGTGCCAGCAGGGGAGTTTCGGGCTTCACCGGGGAGCTGTTTTTT	CASRGVSGFTGELFF
TRBJ2-3	many	TRBV6-5	TRBD2	TGTGCCAGCAGTTACTCGATTGGGAACTGGGGAGGGCGAACAGATACGCAGTATTTT	CASSYSIGNWGGRTDTQYF
TRBJ1-5	-	TRBV5-6	-	TGTGCCAGCAGCTTTTCAGCTAATCAGCCCCAGCATTTT	CASSFSANQPQHF
TRBJ2-7	many	TRBV20-1	TRBD2	TGCAGTGCTCTCCGGGACTACGACGAGCAGTACTTC	CSALRDYDEQYF
TRBJ1-2	many	TRBV7-9	TRBD1	TGTGCCAGCAGCTGGACAGGGCTTTGGTATGGCTACACCTTC	CASSWTGLWYGYTF
TRBJ2-5	-	TRBV7-9	TRBD1	TGTGCCAGCAGCCAAAGTCGGACAGGGGGTGGAGAGACCCAGTACTTC	CASSQSRTGGGETQYF
TRBJ2-5	many	TRBV2	TRBD2	TGTGCCAGCAGGGACGCGGGGGGCAGAGAGACCCAGTACTTC	CASRDAGGRETQYF
TRBJ2-3	many	TRBV7-6	TRBD1	TGTGCCAGCAGCTTCATTGGGACAGGGGGCACAGATACGCAGTATTTT	CASSFIGTGGTDTQYF
TRBJ2-1	many	TRBV2	-	TGTGCCAGCAGTGGACGGGGGACCAGCCTGTTCTTC	CASSGRGTSLFF
TRBJ2-3	many	TRBV10-3	TRBD2	TGTGCCATCCGGGGGGATGCCACAGATACGCAGTATTTT	CAIRGDATDTQYF
TRBJ2-7	many	TRBV7-9	-	TGTGCCAGCACGGGCGGAAATACTCTCACCAACGAGCAGTACTTC	CASTGGNTLTNEQYF
TRBJ2-7	many	TRBV30	-	TGTGCCTGGAGTGTGGGAGGACTGACTGGGCAGTACTTC	CAWSVGGLTGQYF
TRBJ1-6	many	TRBV28	-	TGTGCCAGCAGTCTTCCCCGGGACTACTATAATTCACCCCTCCACTTT	CASSLPRDYYNSPLHF
TRBJ2-7	many	TRBV10-1	-	TGCGCCAGCACACGACCAGAACAGTACGAGCAGTACTTC	CASTRPEQYEQYF
TRBJ2-1	many	TRBV6-5	TRBD1	TGTGCCAGCAGTTACTTGGGACAGGGATCGAATGAGCAGTTCTTC	CASSYLGQGSNEQFF
TRBJ2-6	-	TRBV10-3	-	TGTGCCATCAGTGAGTCGTCTGGAGGGGCCAACGTCCTGACTTTC	CAISESSGGANVLTF
TRBJ1-3	-	TRBV10-2	-	TGCGCCAGCACTTGGATGGGTGGAAACACCATATATTTT	CASTWMGGNTIYF
TRBJ2-7	many	TRBV28	TRBD1	TGTGCCAGCAGCTTTTTCGGACAGGGTCTGTACTTC	CASSFFGQGLYF
TRBJ2-3	-	TRBV9	-	TGTGCCAGCATCGTAGATGGGGGGAGCACAGATACGCAGTATTTT	CASIVDGGSTDTQYF
TRBJ2-5	-	TRBV9	TRBD2	TGTGCCAGCAGCGTATCTAGCGGGGCCGCGGAGACCCAGTACTTC	CASSVSSGAAETQYF
TRBJ1-1	-	TRBV19	-	TGTGCCAGTAGTATGTGGGCGGGTAACACTGAAGCTTTCTTT	CASSMWAGNTEAFF
TRBJ2-1	medium-sized	TRBV24-1	-	TGTGCCACCAGTGATACCCGGACAAATCAGGGTGGCAATGAGCAGTTCTTC	CATSDTRTNQGGNEQFF
TRBJ2-1	many	TRBV11-2	TRBD2	TGTGCCAGCAGCCGAGCACCGGCGGGAGGTTCCTACAATGAGCAGTTCTTC	CASSRAPAGGSYNEQFF
TRBJ2-2	few	TRBV6-1	TRBD2	TGTGCCGCGGGAAAGGGAGGGGCCCACACCGGGGAGCTGTTTTTT	CAAGKGGAHTGELFF
TRBJ2-1	many	TRBV10-3	TRBD2	TGTGCCACCCAGGGACTAGCGGGGAGCACCTCCTACAATGAGCAGTTCTTC	CATQGLAGSTSYNEQFF
TRBJ2-7	few	TRBV27	-	TGTGCCAGAAAAGAGCGGTACTTC	CARKERYF
TRBJ2-6	many	TRBV2	TRBD2	TGTGCCAGCAGTGGGGGACTAGCGGGGGGGCCTGGGGCCAACGTCCTGACTTTC	CASSGGLAGGPGANVLTF
TRBJ2-5	many	TRBV3-1	TRBD1	TGTGCCAGCAGCCCATGGGACAGGCAAGAGACCCAGTACTTC	CASSPWDRQETQYF
TRBJ2-7	few	TRBV27	-	TGTGCCAGCAGTACCGGGACGGGGTTAATCTCCTACGAGCAGTACTTC	CASSTGTGLISYEQYF
TRBJ1-2	many	TRBV16	-	TGTGCCAGCAGCCAATCGTCAGGGACGTATGGCTACACCTTC	CASSQSSGTYGYTF
TRBJ1-2	many	TRBV3-1	-	TGTGCCAGCGGCCTTAAAGGGGCAAACTATGGCTACACCTTC	CASGLKGANYGYTF
TRBJ2-5	many	TRBV12-3/TRBV12-4	-	TGTGCCAGCAGTCCCCTCGGGGAGGCAGAGACCCAGTACTTC	CASSPLGEAETQYF
TRBJ1-2	-	TRBV5-6	TRBD1	TGTGCCAGCAGCTTGGGGGACAGTTCAGCTAACTATGGCTACACCTTC	CASSLGDSSANYGYTF
TRBJ2-1	many	TRBV24-1	TRBD1	TGTGCCACTAGCGGTCGAGACAGGGGGATTGATGAGCAGTTCTTC	CATSGRDRGIDEQFF
TRBJ2-5	many	TRBV12-3/TRBV12-4	-	TGTGCCAGCAGTTTAAGCAACCTAGATGGAGAGACCCAGTACTTC	CASSLSNLDGETQYF